The source of this T cell receptor (beta chain) is a study of identical twins (dated by TCRdb to the mid-2010s). Regarding the research as a whole: The study deep-sequenced TCR alpha and beta repertoires from monozygotic twins, unrelated adults of various ages and cord blood to test whether fetal clonotypes persist. Replicate twin experiments were performed at different times using different library preparation protocols to rule out contamination. Overall results and qualifications from the work: Zero-insertion analyses could be partly confounded by invariant T cells such as MAIT and iNKT, though diverse VJ usage argued against such confounding for most clonotypes. Because the same donors could not be followed over many years, conclusions were based on cross-sectional statistical analysis. Compared with coincidental sharing between unrelated individuals, out-of-frame TCR alpha sequences shared between twins showed an excess of sequences with low generation probability. Fewer insertions were carried by abundant cord blood beta clonotypes, a similar but weaker trend appeared in young adult naive repertoires, and no such trend appeared in memory repertoires. In monozygotic twins, recombination models systematically underestimated out-of-frame TCR alpha sharing, but the models matched the sharing seen between unrelated individuals. In beta out-of-frame sequences, excess twin sharing was weaker, because having fewer shared sequences lowered the signal-to-noise ratio.

Only healthy Caucasian donors were included. The twin cohort comprised three pairs of female monozygotic twins, all aged roughly 18 to 30 years. Peripheral blood mononuclear cells were the source from which RNA for the TCR libraries was isolated. CDR1 and CDR2 are read off the germline V gene as MGHRA and YSYEKL. The CDR3 contains 16 residues, cysteine and phenylalanine counted. Left in the record is the CDR3 DNA by itself, 48 bases read in frame from the first base. For this chain, trimming is 1 base at the V end and 4 bases at the J end, and the number of junction bases without a gene match is 4. Libraries came from 5' RACE. The instrument given in TCRdb is Illumina HiSeq 2000. Template switching introduced a universal primer binding site; the final cDNA contained a unique molecular identifier, enabling accurate counting of TCR cDNA molecules. First-strand cDNA for TCR alpha and beta chains was synthesized from specific primers in the conserved constant-segment region. Each cDNA library was double barcoded, with a SMART-Mk sample barcode plus Illumina barcodes, to control for contamination. TruSeq adapter sequences along with Illumina sample barcodes were introduced in two successive PCR steps. Sequencing of the TCR alpha and beta cDNA libraries was done on the Illumina HiSeq platform using custom primers. Under the source paper's analysis protocol: Unique molecular identifiers were extracted from raw reads with MiGEC, and CDR3 positions were determined with MiXCR. Recombination models were inferred per individual with the repgenHMM and IGoR tools using an EM algorithm. Shared clonotypes were analyzed with the tcR package in R, and sharing was normalized by the product of cloneset sizes. Out-of-frame nonproductive sequences were analyzed to study raw recombination free of thymic and clonal selection effects. The public reads were quality trimmed at Q25 with fastp and then assembled into clones with MiXCR by TCRdb, keeping productive beta chains. Each entry is one CDR3 protein sequence, shown with its most common DNA and genes. The V and J calls shown here were made by TCRdb, not taken from the authors' results. Across this sample there are 690,000 or so distinct CDR3 sequences, with 8.5% to 9.5% seen only once. The top ten clones comprise 0.98% of the sample.

Regarding this clonotype: Which antigen it targets is not known. One base away there is no much larger clone; base qualities are not given.

This sample was also put to use in a study of yellow fever vaccine responses in identical twins. From the second report: According to the authors, in identical twins the way T cells responded to vaccination appeared partly convergent and partly personalized. In identical twins, the study followed T cell clones that responded to the vaccine with precision.

The sample was PBMCs. The chain is assembled from TRBV4-1 and TRBJ2-2, with TRBD2 identical over 9 junction bases. This sequence originates from a woman in her late teens or twenties in good health. The CDR3 is CASSQVGREGTGELFF. The DNA sequence is given as TGCGCCAGCAGCCAAGTTGGGCGGGAGGGCACCGGGGAGCTGTTTTTT.